This T cell receptor beta chain derives from a study of blood T cell repertoires in COVID-19. This CDR3 is built from 15 residues. With 6 bases clipped from V and 4 bases from J, the junction kept 10 bases outside the gene matches. Germline V gene lookup returns CDR1 MGHRA and CDR2 YSYEKL. Using immunoSEQ multiplex PCR, the repertoire was profiled, and TCRdb retains in-frame clones only, with some absent. The table has approximately 160,000 clones, approximately 80% seen once; the top ten hold about 7.8%. This receptor was obtained from a woman aged 45-59 years in a cohort sampled during active or convalescent COVID-19. The chain combines TRBV4-1 with TRBJ2-3, with TRBD1 matching 7 bases. Sequencing was done on a sample of peripheral blood. The chain's CDR3 is CASRKGAGWADTQYF. The CDR3 DNA sequence: TGCGCCAGCAGGAAGGGGGCAGGTTGGGCAGATACGCAGTATTTT.